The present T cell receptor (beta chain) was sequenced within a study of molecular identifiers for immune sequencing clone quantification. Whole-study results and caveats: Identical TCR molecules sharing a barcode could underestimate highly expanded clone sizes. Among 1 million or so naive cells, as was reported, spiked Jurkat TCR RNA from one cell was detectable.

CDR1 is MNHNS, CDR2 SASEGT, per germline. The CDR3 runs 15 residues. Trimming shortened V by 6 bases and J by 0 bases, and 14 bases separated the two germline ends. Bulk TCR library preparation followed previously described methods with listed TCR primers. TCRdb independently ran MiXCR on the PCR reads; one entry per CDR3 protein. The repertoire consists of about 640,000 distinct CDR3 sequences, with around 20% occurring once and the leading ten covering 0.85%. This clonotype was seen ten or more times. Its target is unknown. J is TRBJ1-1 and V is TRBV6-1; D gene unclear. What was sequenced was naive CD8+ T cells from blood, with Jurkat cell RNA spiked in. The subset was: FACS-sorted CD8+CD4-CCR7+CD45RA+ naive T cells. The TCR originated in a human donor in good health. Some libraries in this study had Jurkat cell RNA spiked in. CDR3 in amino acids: CASRSDGIMNTEAFF. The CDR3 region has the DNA TGTGCCAGCAGATCGGACGGAATCATGAACACTGAAGCTTTCTTT.